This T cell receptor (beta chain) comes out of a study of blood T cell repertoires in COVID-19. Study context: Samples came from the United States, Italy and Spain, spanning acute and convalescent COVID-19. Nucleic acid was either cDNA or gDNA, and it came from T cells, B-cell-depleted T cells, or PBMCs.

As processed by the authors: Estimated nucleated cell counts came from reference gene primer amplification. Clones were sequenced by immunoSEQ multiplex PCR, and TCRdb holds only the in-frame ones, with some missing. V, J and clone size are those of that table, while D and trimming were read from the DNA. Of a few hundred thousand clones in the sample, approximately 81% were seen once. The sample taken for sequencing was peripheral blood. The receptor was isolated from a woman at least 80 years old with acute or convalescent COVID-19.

The CDR3 DNA reads TGTGCCAGCAGTCAGCTTAGGGAGAACTATGGCTACACCTTC. The encoded protein is CASSQLRENYGYTF. This chain links TRBV27 with TRBJ1-2; D is uncertain. This CDR3 comprises 14 residues. V shed 5 bases and J shed 2 bases, with 12 bases lying between them. Germline CDR1 and CDR2: MNHEY and SMNVEV (reference sequence).